Listed below are T cell receptor beta chains from one sample, sequenced in a study of breast tumors, draining lymph nodes, adjacent tissues. TCRdb reanalysed the multiplex PCR reads using MiXCR and keeps one entry per CDR3 protein. Among around 140,000 distinct CDR3 sequences listed, about 20% were seen once. Sequencing used axillary lymph node tissue. These receptors all come from a female donor with breast cancer. Some clones in this sample may be carry-over from other donors' samples. Each CDR3 is given with its conserved first and last residue. The order of the fields is V gene, J gene, D gene, clone size, CDR3 protein, CDR3 DNA. The D gene is left open where the match is weak. Where a row states a size, it is once, few, many or the class of an expanded clone; other rows omit it.

TRBV7-2	TRBJ1-1	-	few	CASSLKGGTEAFF	TGTGCCAGCAGCTTAAAGGGGGGAACTGAAGCTTTCTTT
TRBV20-1	TRBJ2-3	TRBD2	many	CSASGTSGRGGTQYF	TGCAGTGCTAGCGGGACTAGCGGGAGAGGGGGTACGCAGTATTTT
TRBV4-1	TRBJ2-1	TRBD2	many	CASSQAGGDSYNEQFF	TGCGCCAGCAGCCAAGCGGGAGGGGACTCCTACAATGAGCAGTTCTTC
TRBV5-1	TRBJ2-5	-	many	CASSPFPVYQETQYF	TGCGCCAGCAGCCCATTTCCCGTGTACCAAGAGACCCAGTACTTC
TRBV5-1	TRBJ2-1	TRBD2	many	CASSPEGGSYNEQFF	TGCGCCAGCAGTCCTGAGGGAGGGTCCTACAATGAGCAGTTCTTC
TRBV11-1	TRBJ2-1	TRBD2	many	CASTMSGTSLKNEQFF	TGTGCCAGCACAATGTCCGGGACTAGCTTAAAGAATGAGCAGTTCTTC
TRBV29-1	TRBJ2-7	TRBD2	many	CSATGTNLYEQYF	TGCAGCGCAACCGGGACTAATTTATACGAGCAGTACTTC
TRBV3-1	TRBJ1-2	-	-	CASSQGRTFAYGYTF	TGTGCCAGCAGCCAAGGGAGGACCTTTGCCTATGGCTACACCTTC
TRBV18	TRBJ2-3	-	-	CASSHAASGTDTQYF	TGTGCCAGCTCCCACGCGGCTAGCGGCACAGATACGCAGTATTTT
TRBV4-1	TRBJ2-7	TRBD2	many	CASSHGTNYEQYF	TGCGCCAGCAGCCACGGGACTAACTACGAGCAGTACTTC
TRBV9	TRBJ2-3	TRBD2	many	CASSAHGRTGLGVTDTQYF	TGTGCCAGCAGCGCCCACGGTCGTACCGGACTAGGGGTCACAGATACGCAGTATTTT
TRBV29-1	TRBJ2-7	-	many	CSVEETYEQYF	TGCAGCGTTGAAGAAACCTACGAGCAGTACTTC
TRBV2	TRBJ2-1	TRBD2	many	CASRPGLADLHEQFF	TGTGCCAGCAGGCCGGGACTAGCGGACTTGCATGAGCAGTTCTTC
TRBV2	TRBJ1-5	TRBD1	many	CASSEVGTDNQPQHF	TGTGCCAGCAGTGAAGTTGGGACAGACAATCAGCCCCAGCATTTT
TRBV7-2	TRBJ2-1	TRBD2	many	CASRPGGEGNEQFF	TGTGCCAGCAGACCGGGGGGGGAGGGCAATGAGCAGTTCTTC
TRBV19	TRBJ1-5	TRBD1	-	CARSRQGVNNQPQHF	TGTGCCAGAAGTAGACAGGGGGTCAACAATCAGCCCCAGCATTTT
TRBV20-1	TRBJ1-1	-	-	CSARVPLTGNTEAFF	TGCAGTGCTAGAGTCCCTCTGACAGGGAACACTGAAGCTTTCTTT
TRBV20-1	TRBJ2-7	TRBD1	many	CSARQQGSYEQYF	TGCAGTGCTAGGCAACAGGGGAGCTACGAGCAGTACTTC
TRBV24-1	TRBJ2-5	-	many	CATSGPGSYQETQYF	TGTGCCACCAGTGGACCGGGCTCGTACCAAGAGACCCAGTACTTC
TRBV2	TRBJ2-6	-	many	CASKRSRTATSSGANVLTF	TGTGCCAGCAAAAGATCTAGGACAGCCACCAGCTCTGGGGCCAACGTCCTGACTTTC
TRBV6-2/TRBV6-3	TRBJ2-5	TRBD2	few	CASRSGLAVNQETQYF	TGTGCCAGCAGATCTGGACTAGCTGTAAATCAAGAGACCCAGTACTTC
TRBV6-1	TRBJ1-2	-	many	CASSDWGANYGYTF	TGTGCCAGCAGTGACTGGGGAGCTAACTATGGCTACACCTTC
TRBV11-2	TRBJ2-5	-	once	CASSSRGGQETQYF	TGTGCCAGCAGCAGTAGGGGGGGTCAAGAGACCCAGTACTTC
TRBV6-5	TRBJ2-1	TRBD2	few	CASSNSGSIYNEQFF	TGTGCCAGCAGCAATAGCGGGAGCATCTACAATGAGCAGTTCTTC
TRBV5-6	TRBJ1-4	-	many	CASSRDKGEKLFF	TGTGCCAGCAGCCGGGACAAGGGAGAAAAACTGTTTTTT
TRBV29-1	TRBJ2-1	-	many	CSVSGGGGEQFF	TGCAGCGTTAGCGGAGGCGGAGGTGAGCAGTTCTTC
TRBV7-2	TRBJ1-3	TRBD1	many	CASSSKTGGGNTIYF	TGTGCCAGCAGCTCCAAGACAGGGGGTGGAAACACCATATATTTT
TRBV19	TRBJ1-2	-	-	CASTQDGTFYGYTF	TGTGCCAGTACCCAAGACGGGACATTTTATGGCTACACCTTC
TRBV29-1	TRBJ2-3	TRBD2	many	CSVGTSGSSTDTQYF	TGCAGCGTCGGGACTAGCGGGAGTAGCACAGATACGCAGTATTTT
TRBV7-3	TRBJ2-5	TRBD2	many	CASSPGGGAQETQYF	TGTGCCAGCAGCCCCGGCGGGGGGGCACAAGAGACCCAGTACTTC
TRBV18	TRBJ2-2	TRBD1	many	CASSPRQGTGELFF	TGCGCCAGCAGCCCCCGACAGGGGACCGGGGAGCTGTTTTTT
TRBV20-1	TRBJ2-7	-	many	CSARALGARPYEQYF	TGCAGTGCTAGAGCCCTGGGGGCTCGCCCCTACGAGCAGTACTTC
TRBV6-1	TRBJ2-7	-	many	CASGRYNEQYF	TGTGCCAGCGGGCGTTATAACGAGCAGTACTTC
TRBV6-4	TRBJ2-7	-	many	CASSDASGTVAGEQYF	TGTGCCAGCAGCGACGCTTCCGGGACTGTAGCAGGGGAGCAGTACTTC
TRBV27	TRBJ2-1	-	many	CASSSPGANEQFF	TGTGCCAGCAGCTCCCCGGGTGCAAATGAGCAGTTCTTC
TRBV19	TRBJ1-5	TRBD1	many	CASSIMAGQGNQPQHF	TGTGCCAGTAGTATAATGGCGGGACAGGGCAATCAGCCCCAGCATTTT
TRBV7-9	TRBJ2-1	-	many	CASSSLNEQFF	TGTGCCAGCAGCAGTCTCAATGAGCAGTTCTTC
TRBV18	TRBJ2-3	-	-	CASSPTGGTQYF	TGTGCCAGCTCACCGACGGGTGGTACGCAGTATTTT
TRBV3-1	TRBJ2-1	-	many	CASSRDEGFSYNEQFF	TGTGCCAGCAGCCGAGACGAGGGATTCTCCTACAATGAGCAGTTCTTC